Below, 29 T cell receptor beta chains from the same sample are listed, as sequenced in a study of CD8+ T cells in alopecia areata. Extraction of RNA preceded its reverse transcription into cDNA, which served as the sequencing template. Profiling relied on immunoSEQ multiplex PCR, and the TCRdb table lists in-frame clones only, not all of them. This table has some 180,000 clones, roughly 65% appearing once. The specimen comprised CD4+ T cells sorted from blood, sampled at week 0. Every receptor here comes from a human donor with alopecia areata.

The V gene is TRBV9, the J gene TRBJ1-6, with 9 bases identical to TRBD1. The trim removed 4 bases at V and 7 bases at J, leaving 6 bases unmatched. Germline loops: CDR1 SGDLS, CDR2 YYNGEE. The CDR3 is made up of 15 amino acids. The CDR3 coding sequence is TGTGCCAGCAGCCCCGGACAGGGGATGAATTCACCCCTCCACTTT. Translating gives CASSPGQGMNSPLHF.

The chain links TRBV5-1 to TRBJ2-1; 7 bases are shared with TRBD1. The V gene end was trimmed by 0 bases and the J gene end by 4 bases; junction bases not matched to a gene: 4. CDR1 and CDR2 from the germline V gene are SGHRS and YFSETQ. CDR3 length equals 15 residues. The CDR3, as DNA: TGCGCCAGCAGCTTGGGAGGGACAGAATACAATGAGCAGTTCTTC. It specifies CASSLGGTEYNEQFF.

About this clone: Distinct nucleotide sequences in the sample also encode this CDR3. J is TRBJ1-1 and V is TRBV29-1; D is possibly TRBD1 (5 bases). CDR3 size: 11 residues. CDR1 is SQVTM, CDR2 ANQGSEA, per germline. V lost 3 bases to trimming and J lost 4 bases, with 6 bases between them. The CDR3 coding sequence is TGCAGCGTTGACAGGGCCACTGAAGCTTTCTTT. As protein: CSVDRATEAFF.

The chain links TRBV9 to TRBJ1-6; 7 nucleotides agree with TRBD1. With V trimmed by 4 bases and J by 3 bases, 4 bases remained unmatched. Germline CDR1 SGDLS, CDR2 YYNGEE. The CDR3 runs to 15 residues. CDR3 sequence (DNA): TGTGCCAGCAGCCCCTGGGACAGCTATAATTCACCCCTCCACTTT. Translating gives CASSPWDSYNSPLHF.

This chain uses TRBV29-1 with TRBJ2-1; 9 bases fit TRBD1. V was clipped by 6 bases and J by 9 bases; unmatched bases: 9. This CDR3 comprises 13 residues. Per the germline V gene, CDR1 is SQVTM and CDR2 is ANQGSEA. The CDR3 DNA reads TGCAGCGTGGGAGGGACAGGGAACGGTGAGCAGTTCTTC. This sequence encodes CSVGGTGNGEQFF.

The V gene is TRBV4-1, the J gene TRBJ1-6; no reliable D call. CDR3 length: 16 amino acids. Per the germline V gene, CDR1 is MGHRA and CDR2 is YSYEKL. V was trimmed by 2 bases and J by 6 bases, leaving 14 bases between them. CDR3 DNA sequence: TGCGCCAGCAGCCAAACCCATCCCGGCGGTAATTCACCCCTCCACTTT. It encodes CASSQTHPGGNSPLHF.

This chain connects TRBV2 to TRBJ1-2, with TRBD1 identical over 10 bases. The CDR3 runs 14 residues. Trimming took 6 bases from V and 7 from J; bases not matched to a gene: 8. The germline V gene encodes CDR1 SNHLY and CDR2 FYNNEI. The CDR3 DNA sequence: TGTGCCAGCAGAAGTCCGGGACAGGGGCCTGGCTACACCTTC. Translating gives CASRSPGQGPGYTF.

In DNA form, the CDR3 reads TGTGCCAGCAGATCCCCGCCTATGGAGCAGTTCTTC. Translating it yields CASRSPPMEQFF. The chain has TRBV7-2 and TRBJ2-1; D gene ambiguous. Germline V CDR1 and CDR2: SGHTA, FQGNSA. This CDR3 contains 12 residues. Trimming removed 6 bases from V and 10 bases from J, with 13 bases in between.

The genes are TRBV29-1 and TRBJ2-1; 10 nucleotides agree with TRBD2. After removal of 7 bases from V and 3 bases from J, the junction contained 6 bases not matched to a gene. Germline V gene data show CDR1 as SQVTM and CDR2 as ANQGSEA. This CDR3 has 14 residues. The CDR3 reads CSAVAGGFYNEQFF. In DNA, the CDR3 is TGCAGCGCTGTAGCGGGGGGTTTCTACAATGAGCAGTTCTTC.

The J gene is TRBJ1-6, the V gene TRBV7-2; D perhaps matches TRBD1 (5 bases). The CDR3 has 17 residues. Deletions cut 1 base from V and 9 bases from J, with 19 bases between. Germline-derived CDR1 and CDR2 are SGHTA and FQGNSA. As DNA, the CDR3 is TGTGCCAGCAGCTTAGTAGGTTTAGGCCTGGGGGGTTCACCCCTCCACTTT. It is translated as CASSLVGLGLGGSPLHF.

The sample holds a few counts of this clone. The J gene is TRBJ2-3, the V gene TRBV7-2; D is unclear. Trimming took 1 base from V and 6 from J, leaving 11 bases between them. Germline CDR1 is SGHTA and CDR2 is FQGNSA. This CDR3 has 14 residues. The CDR3 is CASSLDVRADTQYF. In DNA form, the CDR3 reads TGTGCCAGCAGCTTAGACGTTCGGGCGGATACGCAGTATTTT.

The chain has TRBV30 and TRBJ1-1; D may be TRBD1 (6 bases). The germline V gene encodes CDR1 GTSNPN and CDR2 SVGIG (reference sequence). The CDR3 sequence is 11 residues long. V gave up 4 bases and J gave up 10 bases, with 13 bases separating them. The CDR3 region is CAWTSGEPAFF. Here the CDR3 DNA reads TGTGCCTGGACCTCAGGGGAGCCAGCTTTCTTT.

V is TRBV29-1 and J is TRBJ1-1; a weak D match, TRBD1 (6 bases). This CDR3 has 12 amino acids. Germline lookup yields CDR1 SQVTM and CDR2 ANQGSEA. Trimming stripped 7 bases from V and 1 base from J, with 10 bases between. The CDR3 is CSGDRSNTEAFF. CDR3 nucleotide sequence: TGCAGCGGAGACAGGTCGAACACTGAAGCTTTCTTT.

CDR3 DNA sequence: TGCGCCAGCAGCTTAGGGATACCGGGACAGGGAACGTACGAGCAGTACTTC. Protein: CASSLGIPGQGTYEQYF. V gene TRBV5-1 combines with J gene TRBJ2-7; 9 bases agree with TRBD1. The CDR3 spans 17 residues. The ends lost 2 bases at V and 4 bases at J; junction bases unmatched: 13. The V gene's germline CDR1 is SGHRS and CDR2 YFSETQ.

V usage is TRBV30 and J usage is TRBJ2-3; D is undetermined. In germline, CDR1 is GTSNPN, CDR2 SVGIG (reference sequence). CDR3 length: 14 residues. V lost 1 base, J lost 0 bases, and 8 bases lay in between. CDR3 residues: CAWSGSSSTDTQYF. The CDR3 DNA reads TGTGCCTGGAGTGGTTCATCTAGCACAGATACGCAGTATTTT. Together with reference TRBV30 and TRBJ2-3, the CDR3 gives the full variable domain: SQTIHQWPATLVQPVGSPLSLECTVEGTSNPNLYWYRQAAGRGLQLLFYSVGIGQISSEVPQNLSASRPQDRQFILSSKKLLLSDSGFYLCAWSGSSSTDTQYFGPGTRLTVL.

This clone has more than one count but fewer than ten. The DNA for the CDR3 is TGTGCCAGCAGTTACAGGACTAGCGTGAGGACTTACAATGAGCAGTTCTTC. Residues: CASSYRTSVRTYNEQFF. The rearrangement joins TRBV7-8 to TRBJ2-1, with TRBD2 matching over 9 bases. J lost 4 bases, V lost 6 bases, and 13 bases had no gene match. The CDR3 is made up of 17 amino acids. The V gene's germline CDR1 is SGHVS and CDR2 FQNEAQ.

This chain links TRBV5-1 with TRBJ1-4, with a weak D call TRBD1 (6 bases). Per the germline V gene, CDR1 is SGHRS and CDR2 is YFSETQ. This CDR3 has 15 amino acids. Trimming pared 4 bases from V and 10 bases from J, leaving 20 bases between. CDR3 nucleotide sequence: TGCGCCAGCAGCCGTTCAGGGGAGCTCAGGGGAAAACTGTTTTTT. It specifies CASSRSGELRGKLFF.

J is TRBJ1-3 and V is TRBV15; 8 nucleotides match TRBD1. Germline V CDR1 and CDR2: LNHNV, YYDKDF (reference sequence). With V trimmed by 3 bases and J by 3 bases, 1 base remained unmatched. This CDR3 is built from 14 residues. Here the CDR3 DNA reads TGTGCCACCAGCAGGGACAGGGTTGGAAACACCATATATTTT. The encoded protein is CATSRDRVGNTIYF.

CDR3 in DNA: TGTGCCTGGAGAGAAGACACCTACTATGGCTACACCTTC. Amino acids: CAWREDTYYGYTF. The chain employs TRBV30 and TRBJ1-2; D gene uncertain. The germline V gene has CDR1 GTSNPN and CDR2 SVGIG (reference sequence). V was cut by 3 bases and J by 3 bases, with 11 bases left in between. CDR3 size: 13 residues.

This chain joins TRBV9 and TRBJ2-5, with D maybe TRBD2 (6 bases). This CDR3 has 15 residues. V gave up 0 bases and J gave up 4 bases, with 13 bases separating them. Germline V CDR1 and CDR2: SGDLS, YYNGEE. CDR3 bases: TGTGCCAGCAGCGTAGAGGGACTTAGTGGAGAGACCCAGTACTTC. Amino acid sequence: CASSVEGLSGETQYF.

This clone was observed a few times. This sequence joins TRBV9 and TRBJ1-1; D not certain. The germline gives CDR1 SGDLS, CDR2 YYNGEE. This CDR3 has 13 residues. Trimming stripped 4 bases from V and 10 bases from J, with 17 bases between. CDR3 nucleotide sequence: TGTGCCAGCAGCAGAGGTGGGGTCGGCGCAGCTTTCTTT. This codes for CASSRGGVGAAFF.

This sequence joins TRBV6-5 and TRBJ2-7; TRBD1 is a possible D gene (6 bases). V was cut by 5 bases and J by 6 bases, with 8 bases left in between. The CDR3 totals 11 residues. Germline CDR1 and CDR2: MNHEY and SVGAGI. CDR3 DNA: TGTGCCAGCAGTCAGGGGAGCGAGCAGTACTTC. It is translated as CASSQGSEQYF.

There are a few counts of this clone. The chain combines TRBV29-1 with TRBJ2-1; 14 positions agree with TRBD2. Germline values: CDR1 SQVTM, CDR2 ANQGSEA. This CDR3 is built from 13 residues. V trimming: 6 bases; J trimming: 7 bases; junction bases outside the gene matches: 2. The CDR3 here is CSVTSGGANEQFF. The DNA of the CDR3 is TGCAGCGTGACTAGCGGGGGGGCGAATGAGCAGTTCTTC.

This clone occurred once. This chain joins TRBV29-1 and TRBJ2-7; 8 bases match TRBD1. The CDR3 is 12 residues long. CDR1 is SQVTM and CDR2 is ANQGSEA in the germline V gene. After removal of 6 bases from V and 2 bases from J, the junction contained 3 bases not matched to a gene. CDR3 amino acids: CSVTGGTYEQYF. The CDR3 nucleotides read TGCAGCGTAACAGGGGGTACCTACGAGCAGTACTTC.

The chain joins TRBV5-1 to TRBJ2-3; D remains unclear. V was cut by 2 bases and J by 2 bases, with 3 bases left in between. Germline CDR1 and CDR2: SGHRS and YFSETQ. This CDR3 comprises 12 residues. The CDR3 here is CASSFNTDTQYF. CDR3 bases: TGCGCCAGCAGCTTTAACACAGATACGCAGTATTTT.

With respect to this clone: The same CDR3 also results from other DNA sequences found in this sample. V is TRBV29-1 and J is TRBJ1-2; TRBD1 is a possible D gene (6 bases). Germline V CDR1 and CDR2: SQVTM, ANQGSEA. CDR3 size: 12 residues. Deletions cut 4 bases from V and 2 bases from J, with 8 bases between. Here the CDR3 DNA reads TGCAGCGTTGGGGACACAAACTATGGCTACACCTTC. It codes for CSVGDTNYGYTF.

This chain uses TRBV9 with TRBJ2-7; 8 nucleotides line up with TRBD1. V lost 4 bases to trimming and J lost 2 bases; unmatched junction nucleotides: 8. Germline CDR1 SGDLS, CDR2 YYNGEE. The CDR3 is 15 residues long. The CDR3 DNA reads as TGTGCCAGCAGCCCGGGGACAGGCGTCCCCTACGAGCAGTACTTC. This codes for CASSPGTGVPYEQYF.

In this sample, this clone turned up a few times. The same CDR3 also results from other DNA sequences found in this sample. This chain uses TRBV7-2 with TRBJ2-3; unclear D gene. Germline CDR1 reads SGHTA; CDR2 reads FQGNSA. The ends were cut back, 2 bases at V and 6 bases at J, with 12 bases in the middle. This CDR3 has 14 amino acids. DNA of the CDR3: TGTGCCAGCAGCTTAAGAGGAAGTGCGGATACGCAGTATTTT. This encodes CASSLRGSADTQYF.

The chain combines TRBV5-6 with TRBJ1-5; 7 nucleotides match TRBD1. The CDR3 is 14 residues long. Germline-derived CDR1 and CDR2 are SGHDT and YYEEEE. The ends lost 4 bases at V and 2 bases at J; junction bases unmatched: 3. CDR3 sequence (DNA): TGTGCCAGCAGCCCGGGACAGCGCAATCAGCCCCAGCATTTT. It yields the protein CASSPGQRNQPQHF.